Listed below are T cell receptor beta chains from one sample, sequenced in a study of blood T cell repertoires in COVID-19. Clones were read by immunoSEQ multiplex PCR, and TCRdb kept only the in-frame ones, dropping some. Here the sample spans 80,000 or so clones, about 82% being singletons. The sequenced sample was peripheral blood. Every receptor here comes from a man over 45 with COVID-19, enrolled during active disease. The CDR3 runs from the conserved cysteine through the conserved F or W. D genes are given only for firm matches. Part of the rows lack a size; the others show once, few, many or a class for expanded clones.

size,J,V,D,CDR3,DNA
few,TRBJ1-2,TRBV5-4,TRBD1,CASSPQGAYGYTF,TGTGCCAGCAGCCCCCAGGGGGCCTATGGCTACACCTTC
.,TRBJ1-6,TRBV6-1,TRBD1,CASSDAAGGNSPLHF,TGTGCCAGCAGTGATGCGGCAGGGGGGAATTCACCCCTCCACTTT
.,TRBJ1-5,TRBV7-9,.,CASSSTGVQQPQHF,TGTGCCAGCAGCTCCACGGGGGTCCAACAGCCCCAGCATTTT
.,TRBJ1-6,TRBV9,TRBD1,CASSPRVGTANSPLHF,TGTGCCAGCAGCCCACGCGTCGGGACAGCGAATTCACCCCTCCACTTT
.,TRBJ2-5,TRBV11-1,.,CASSSETQYF,TGTGCCAGCAGCTCGGAGACCCAGTACTTC
.,TRBJ2-3,TRBV4-1,.,CASSQEGVSDTQYF,TGCGCCAGCAGCCAAGAGGGAGTGTCAGATACGCAGTATTTT
.,TRBJ2-7,TRBV3-1/TRBV3-2,TRBD1,CASSRQGAREQYF,TGTGCCAGCAGCCGACAGGGGGCAAGGGAGCAGTACTTC
.,TRBJ2-1,TRBV10-3,.,CAISEGGGQFF,TGTGCCATCAGTGAAGGGGGGGGGCAGTTCTTC
.,TRBJ2-7,TRBV12-3/TRBV12-4,.,CASSFRYEQYF,TGTGCCAGCAGTTTTCGCTACGAGCAGTACTTC
.,TRBJ1-2,TRBV7-6,TRBD1,CASSLALQGADGYTF,TGTGCCAGCAGCTTAGCGTTACAGGGGGCTGATGGCTACACCTTC
.,TRBJ1-4,TRBV28,.,CASSRTYRTRGVFF,TGTGCCAGCAGTCGGACATATCGAACCCGCGGGGTTTTTTTT
.,TRBJ2-1,TRBV7-8,.,CASSFEGALYNEQFF,TGTGCCAGCAGCTTCGAAGGGGCTCTCTACAATGAGCAGTTCTTC
once,TRBJ1-1,TRBV4-2,TRBD1,CASSQEGQGLAEAFF,TGTGCCAGCAGCCAAGAAGGACAGGGATTGGCTGAAGCTTTCTTT
.,TRBJ2-7,TRBV29-1,TRBD1,CSVRQGEYEQYF,TGCAGCGTTCGACAGGGGGAATACGAGCAGTACTTC
.,TRBJ1-6,TRBV30,.,CAWSPGLVDSPLHF,TGTGCCTGGAGTCCCGGTCTTGTGGATTCACCCCTCCACTTT
once,TRBJ1-2,TRBV7-2,.,CASSLDGRGSNYGYTF,TGTGCCAGCAGCTTAGACGGCAGGGGAAGCAACTATGGCTACACCTTC
.,TRBJ1-1,TRBV28,.,CASSSLGTPNTEAFF,TGTGCCAGCAGCTCCCTAGGGACTCCGAACACTGAAGCTTTCTTT
many,TRBJ1-2,TRBV6-1,.,CASSEGQFYGYTF,TGTGCCAGCAGTGAGGGCCAGTTTTATGGCTACACCTTC
.,TRBJ2-7,TRBV9,TRBD1,CASSVGDRGSEQYF,TGTGCCAGCAGCGTAGGGGACAGGGGTTCCGAGCAGTACTTC
.,TRBJ2-3,TRBV29-1,.,CSVERGPDTQYF,TGCAGCGTTGAAAGGGGTCCAGATACGCAGTATTTT
.,TRBJ2-3,TRBV6-2/TRBV6-3,TRBD2,CASSYSAGVTDTQYF,TGTGCCAGCAGTTACTCAGCGGGAGTGACAGATACGCAGTATTTT
.,TRBJ2-1,TRBV9,TRBD2,CASSVGLAGDNEQFF,TGTGCCAGCAGCGTAGGACTAGCGGGGGACAATGAGCAGTTCTTC
.,TRBJ2-2,TRBV4-1,.,CASSPPRGTGELFF,TGCGCCAGCAGCCCCCCCAGGGGCACCGGGGAGCTGTTTTTT
.,TRBJ2-7,TRBV28,TRBD1,CASTPRRGDRAIF,TGTGCCAGCACCCCTAGGAGGGGGGACAGGGCAATTTTC
.,TRBJ2-7,TRBV5-1,TRBD2,CASSRLSGATYEQYF,TGCGCCAGCAGCCGGCTTAGCGGGGCGACCTACGAGCAGTACTTC
.,TRBJ1-1,TRBV18,.,CASSPPSSGVNTEAFF,TGTGCCAGCTCACCACCGTCGAGCGGGGTGAACACTGAAGCTTTCTTT
.,TRBJ2-3,TRBV6-6,.,CASSYSSGSREDTQYF,TGTGCCAGCAGTTACTCGTCCGGGAGTAGGGAAGATACGCAGTATTTT
.,TRBJ1-1,TRBV5-5,.,CASSDRLVGNTEAFF,TGTGCCAGCAGCGACAGGTTGGTGGGGAACACTGAAGCTTTCTTT
once,TRBJ1-6,TRBV30,TRBD1,CAWSVGTVGSPLHF,TGTGCCTGGAGTGTCGGGACAGTAGGCTCACCCCTCCACTTT
.,TRBJ2-1,TRBV11-3,TRBD2,CASSLDASGAYNEQFF,TGTGCCAGCAGCTTAGATGCTAGCGGGGCATACAATGAGCAGTTCTTC
.,TRBJ2-2,TRBV7-8,.,CASSRDSTGELFF,TGTGCCAGCAGCCGAGACAGCACCGGGGAGCTGTTTTTT
.,TRBJ2-7,TRBV7-2,.,CASSFPRAAGAEEQYF,TGTGCCAGCAGCTTCCCTAGGGCGGCGGGGGCTGAGGAGCAGTACTTC
once,TRBJ2-5,TRBV6-5,TRBD2,CASTKGTSGTETQYF,TGTGCCAGCACCAAGGGTACTAGCGGGACCGAGACCCAGTACTTC
.,TRBJ2-4,TRBV28,.,CASSLGAPPGGLAQYF,TGTGCCAGCAGTCTAGGGGCCCCTCCCGGGGGATTGGCTCAGTACTTC
once,TRBJ2-1,TRBV7-3,TRBD2,CASSFVAGEDNEQFF,TGTGCCAGCAGCTTTGTAGCGGGGGAAGACAATGAGCAGTTCTTC
.,TRBJ2-1,TRBV19,.,CATERAADSYNEQFF,TGTGCCACTGAGCGGGCGGCGGACTCCTACAATGAGCAGTTCTTC
.,TRBJ2-7,TRBV12-3/TRBV12-4,TRBD1,CASSLSGGYEQYF,TGTGCCAGCAGTTTATCAGGGGGATACGAGCAGTACTTC
.,TRBJ2-1,TRBV19,TRBD2,CASSILAGNYNEQFF,TGTGCCAGTAGTATTCTAGCGGGGAACTACAATGAGCAGTTCTTC
.,TRBJ2-7,TRBV19,.,CASSQLGGSYEQYF,TGTGCCAGTAGTCAACTCGGGGGCTCCTACGAGCAGTACTTC
.,TRBJ2-3,TRBV10-3,.,CAISDGLLSTDTQYF,TGTGCCATCAGTGATGGGCTGTTAAGCACAGATACGCAGTATTTT
once,TRBJ1-1,TRBV7-3,TRBD1,CASSPRDRNTEAFF,TGTGCCAGCAGCCCCCGGGACAGAAACACTGAAGCTTTCTTT
.,TRBJ2-3,TRBV19,TRBD2,CASTLTSGRARTDTQYF,TGTGCCAGTACACTTACTAGCGGTAGGGCCCGCACAGATACGCAGTATTTT
.,TRBJ2-1,TRBV2,.,CASRPAGWTLLSYNEQFF,TGTGCCAGCAGGCCCGCAGGTTGGACACTTCTTTCCTACAATGAGCAGTTCTTC
.,TRBJ1-1,TRBV18,TRBD1,CASSLGIAGQGRKNTEAFF,TGTGCCAGCTCCCTCGGGATAGCGGGACAGGGGAGGAAAAACACTGAAGCTTTCTTT
.,TRBJ2-1,TRBV5-1,.,CASCRSYNEQFF,TGCGCCAGCTGTCGCAGTTACAATGAGCAGTTCTTC
.,TRBJ1-5,TRBV19,.,CASAEGGGNQPQHF,TGTGCCAGTGCGGAGGGAGGGGGGAATCAGCCCCAGCATTTT
.,TRBJ2-2,TRBV3-1/TRBV3-2,.,CASSPLFRGNTGELFF,TGTGCCAGCAGCCCTTTGTTCCGGGGGAACACCGGGGAGCTGTTTTTT
.,TRBJ1-2,TRBV28,.,CASNLQGIGGYTF,TGTGCCAGCAACCTACAGGGAATCGGTGGCTACACCTTC
.,TRBJ1-6,TRBV19,.,CASRDRLTSSYNSPLHF,TGTGCCAGTAGAGATAGACTGACGAGCTCCTATAATTCACCCCTCCACTTT
.,TRBJ1-2,TRBV27,.,CASSRAGYNYGYTF,TGTGCCAGCAGCCGGGCAGGGTATAACTATGGCTACACCTTC
.,TRBJ2-7,TRBV5-1,.,CASSLSTTYEQYF,TGCGCCAGCAGCTTGAGTACTACCTACGAGCAGTACTTC
.,TRBJ2-3,TRBV6-2/TRBV6-3,TRBD2,CASSPGLARDTQYF,TGTGCCAGCAGCCCTGGACTAGCCCGAGATACGCAGTATTTT
.,TRBJ2-2,TRBV5-4,.,CASSLGPGTGELFF,TGTGCCAGCAGCCTGGGTCCAGGGACCGGGGAGCTGTTTTTT
.,TRBJ2-5,TRBV6-2/TRBV6-3,.,CASSSPGAMSETQYF,TGTGCCAGCAGTTCACCAGGGGCAATGAGTGAGACCCAGTACTTC
.,TRBJ1-1,TRBV14,TRBD1,CASSQEGQLITEAFF,TGTGCCAGCAGCCAAGAGGGACAGTTGATCACTGAAGCTTTCTTT
.,TRBJ2-1,TRBV15,TRBD2,CATSREGLAAYNEQFF,TGTGCCACCAGCAGAGAGGGACTAGCGGCCTACAATGAGCAGTTCTTC
.,TRBJ2-5,TRBV27,TRBD2,CASSFRASGRAYQETQYF,TGTGCCAGCAGTTTTCGGGCTAGCGGGAGGGCCTACCAAGAGACCCAGTACTTC